The rows below give T cell receptor beta chains drawn from one sample of a study of siplizumab effects on memory and regulatory T cells. The table came from immunoSEQ multiplex PCR; TCRdb's copy has only in-frame clones and leaves some out. The data show roughly 70,000 clones, 85% to 95% seen once. The material sequenced was CD8+ T cells sorted from blood. Every receptor here comes from a human donor in good health. CDR3s include the opening cysteine and the closing phenylalanine or tryptophan. A D gene is named only where the DNA matches it firmly. The size of a clone is reported for some rows only, either as once, few or many, or as a class for expanded clones.

d_call	clone_size	v_call	j_call	cdr3_aa	cdr3_nt
.	.	TRBV6-5	TRBJ1-1	CASSSPLMFGEAFF	TGTGCCAGCAGTTCTCCCCTGATGTTCGGGGAAGCTTTCTTT
.	.	TRBV9	TRBJ1-4	CASSVAPGVNEKLFF	TGTGCCAGCAGCGTAGCTCCGGGGGTGAATGAAAAACTGTTTTTT
.	.	TRBV7-7	TRBJ2-1	CASSPDRYNEQFF	TGTGCCAGCAGCCCGGACAGATACAATGAGCAGTTCTTC
.	once	TRBV9	TRBJ2-3	CASSVGTGSTDTQYF	TGTGCCAGCAGCGTAGGGACGGGGAGCACAGATACGCAGTATTTT
.	.	TRBV9	TRBJ2-3	CASSAEVGPDTQYF	TGTGCCAGCAGCGCGGAGGTTGGGCCAGATACGCAGTATTTT
.	.	TRBV7-2	TRBJ2-7	CASSLGGLYEQYF	TGTGCCAGCAGCTTAGGGGGGCTCTACGAGCAGTACTTC
.	.	TRBV21-1	TRBJ2-7	CASSKGVQEPSSYEQYF	TGTGCCAGCAGCAAAGGCGTCCAGGAACCCTCCTCCTACGAGCAGTACTTC
TRBD2	.	TRBV27	TRBJ2-3	CASSATAGGTDTQYF	TGTGCCAGCAGTGCAACTGCGGGGGGGACAGATACGCAGTATTTT
.	.	TRBV27	TRBJ1-1	CASSFGDGTNTEAFF	TGTGCCAGCAGTTTTGGAGACGGGACGAACACTGAAGCTTTCTTT
.	.	TRBV29-1	TRBJ2-1	CSVNIPGPRNEQFF	TGCAGCGTCAATATCCCGGGGCCCCGGAATGAGCAGTTCTTC
.	.	TRBV7-9	TRBJ1-1	CASSLATGEAFF	TGTGCCAGCAGCTTAGCGACCGGGGAAGCTTTCTTT
.	.	TRBV7-9	TRBJ2-5	CASSLVGRWETQYF	TGTGCCAGCAGCTTAGTGGGCAGGTGGGAGACCCAGTACTTC
.	once	TRBV6-1	TRBJ1-2	CASSERGDYGYTF	TGTGCCAGCAGCGAAAGGGGAGACTATGGCTACACCTTC
.	.	TRBV5-6	TRBJ2-7	CASSAGRFSYEQYF	TGTGCCAGCAGCGCCGGACGCTTTAGCTACGAGCAGTACTTC
TRBD2	.	TRBV23-1	TRBJ2-5	CASSQDSPLAGGPQGCETQYF	TGCGCCAGCAGTCAAGATTCCCCACTAGCGGGGGGCCCCCAGGGTTGCGAGACCCAGTACTTC
.	once	TRBV5-5	TRBJ2-7	CASSFEQPYEQYF	TGTGCCAGCAGCTTTGAACAGCCCTACGAGCAGTACTTC
.	.	TRBV25-1	TRBJ1-1	CASSELGTAGTAFF	TGTGCCAGCAGTGAATTGGGAACCGCGGGAACAGCTTTCTTT
TRBD2	.	TRBV7-8	TRBJ2-5	CASSLAGGYQETQYF	TGTGCCAGCAGCTTAGCGGGGGGGTACCAAGAGACCCAGTACTTC
.	.	TRBV10-3	TRBJ1-2	CASWGAEGANYGYTF	TGTGCCTCCTGGGGCGCGGAGGGAGCTAACTATGGCTACACCTTC
.	.	TRBV6-5	TRBJ2-5	CASSSLGEETQYF	TGTGCCAGCAGCTCACTTGGGGAGGAGACCCAGTACTTC
.	.	TRBV27	TRBJ1-3	CASSTDSSGNTIYF	TGTGCCAGCAGCACGGACAGCTCTGGAAACACCATATATTTT
TRBD2	.	TRBV19	TRBJ2-1	CASSRGLAGGHEQFF	TGTGCCAGTAGTAGGGGACTAGCGGGGGGCCATGAGCAGTTCTTC
.	.	TRBV6-5	TRBJ1-2	CASSPISPHGYTF	TGTGCCAGCAGTCCTATCTCTCCCCACGGCTACACCTTC
.	.	TRBV7-3	TRBJ2-3	CASSFNAGPDTQYF	TGTGCCAGCAGCTTCAACGCGGGTCCAGATACGCAGTATTTT
.	.	TRBV29-1	TRBJ1-2	CSVLNFRDESNYGYTF	TGCAGCGTTCTCAACTTCCGGGACGAATCTAACTATGGCTACACCTTC
.	once	TRBV5-1	TRBJ2-1	CASSTETPSSYNEQFF	TGCGCCAGCAGCACGGAGACCCCGAGCTCCTACAATGAGCAGTTCTTC
.	.	TRBV5-1	TRBJ1-6	CASSLGRDNSPLHF	TGCGCCAGCAGCTTGGGACGGGATAATTCACCCCTCCACTTT
.	.	TRBV5-4	TRBJ2-7	CASSLLGTYEQYF	TGTGCCAGCAGCTTGTTAGGGACCTACGAGCAGTACTTC
.	.	TRBV7-9	TRBJ2-5	CASSTGQLAAETQYF	TGTGCCAGCAGCACAGGACAACTAGCAGCAGAGACCCAGTACTTC
.	few	TRBV7-3	TRBJ2-2	CASSLEGSNTGELFF	TGTGCCAGCAGCTTAGAGGGGTCCAACACCGGGGAGCTGTTTTTT
.	.	TRBV20-1	TRBJ2-1	CSAGYNEQFF	TGCAGTGCTGGGTACAATGAGCAGTTCTTC
.	.	TRBV5-4	TRBJ1-1	CASSLGTEAFF	TGTGCCAGCAGCTTGGGAACTGAAGCTTTCTTT
TRBD1	.	TRBV9	TRBJ2-1	CASSVGTGVSEQFF	TGTGCCAGCAGCGTCGGGACAGGGGTTAGTGAGCAGTTCTTC
.	.	TRBV11-2	TRBJ1-1	CASSPPGGLNTEAFF	TGTGCCAGCAGCCCCCCTGGCGGGCTGAACACTGAAGCTTTCTTT
.	.	TRBV9	TRBJ2-1	CASNSPPADEQFF	TGTGCCAGCAACAGTCCTCCAGCGGATGAGCAGTTCTTC
TRBD1	.	TRBV5-6	TRBJ2-3	CASSPPTGITDTQYF	TGTGCCAGCAGCCCTCCGACAGGGATCACAGATACGCAGTATTTT
.	.	TRBV6-1	TRBJ1-2	CASSEPGGEPTF	TGTGCCAGCAGTGAACCTGGGGGGGAGCCAACCTTC
TRBD1	.	TRBV6-1	TRBJ2-7	CASSTGTGTYEQYF	TGTGCCAGCAGCACCGGGACAGGGACCTACGAGCAGTACTTC
.	.	TRBV9	TRBJ1-4	CASSVTPTNEKLFF	TGTGCCAGCAGCGTAACGCCAACTAATGAAAAACTGTTTTTT
.	.	TRBV7-9	TRBJ2-2	CASSKPVGTGELFF	TGTGCCAGCAGCAAGCCGGTGGGTACCGGGGAGCTGTTTTTT
.	.	TRBV28	TRBJ1-1	CASSYHRESTEAFF	TGTGCCAGCAGTTACCACAGGGAATCCACTGAAGCTTTCTTT
.	.	TRBV27	TRBJ2-2	CASSKSNTGELFF	TGTGCCAGCAGTAAATCGAACACCGGGGAGCTGTTTTTT
TRBD1	.	TRBV15	TRBJ2-7	CATSRASGGMGSYEQYF	TGTGCCACCAGCAGGGCTTCAGGGGGTATGGGATCCTACGAGCAGTACTTC
.	.	TRBV2	TRBJ1-5	CASNGAGNQPQHF	TGTGCCAGCAACGGGGCGGGCAATCAGCCCCAGCATTTT
.	.	TRBV7-9	TRBJ1-1	CASRSWYNSEAFF	TGTGCCAGCAGATCTTGGTATAACAGTGAAGCTTTCTTT
TRBD1	.	TRBV27	TRBJ2-7	CASSPMDRDEQYF	TGTGCCAGCAGCCCCATGGACAGGGACGAGCAGTACTTC
.	once	TRBV6-6	TRBJ2-7	CASSYSRTYEQYF	TGTGCCAGCAGTTACTCAAGAACCTACGAGCAGTACTTC
TRBD1	.	TRBV15	TRBJ2-3	CATSKSGTGGFQADTQYF	TGTGCCACCAGCAAATCGGGGACAGGGGGCTTCCAGGCAGATACGCAGTATTTT
.	.	TRBV9	TRBJ1-3	CASSGDGNTIYF	TGTGCCAGCAGCGGCGATGGAAACACCATATATTTT
.	once	TRBV5-1	TRBJ1-2	CASSLEGNYGYTF	TGCGCCAGCAGCTTAGAGGGGAACTATGGCTACACCTTC
TRBD2	.	TRBV7-3	TRBJ2-7	CASSLLAGGLDEQYF	TGTGCCAGCAGCTTACTAGCGGGGGGGCTGGACGAGCAGTACTTC
TRBD1	.	TRBV30	TRBJ1-1	CAWSGDRNTEAFF	TGTGCCTGGAGTGGGGACAGAAACACTGAAGCTTTCTTT
.	.	TRBV9	TRBJ1-5	CASSVDEGAYQPQHF	TGTGCCAGCAGCGTAGACGAAGGGGCTTATCAGCCCCAGCATTTT
.	.	TRBV5-1	TRBJ2-3	CASSTGLAGTDTQYF	TGCGCCAGCAGCACGGGACTGGCTGGCACAGATACGCAGTATTTT
.	.	TRBV7-9	TRBJ1-1	CASSLGTDNTEAFF	TGTGCCAGCAGCTTAGGGACAGACAACACTGAAGCTTTCTTT
TRBD1	.	TRBV5-6	TRBJ1-1	CASSRGQYTEAFF	TGTGCCAGCAGCCGGGGACAGTACACTGAAGCTTTCTTT
.	once	TRBV6-1	TRBJ2-1	CASSYNDEQFF	TGTGCCAGCAGTTATAACGATGAGCAGTTCTTC
.	.	TRBV6-1	TRBJ1-1	CASALNTEAFF	TGTGCCAGCGCCCTGAACACTGAAGCTTTCTTT
.	.	TRBV25-1	TRBJ2-7	CASSDGTVEIYEQYF	TGTGCCAGCAGTGACGGGACGGTAGAAATCTACGAGCAGTACTTC